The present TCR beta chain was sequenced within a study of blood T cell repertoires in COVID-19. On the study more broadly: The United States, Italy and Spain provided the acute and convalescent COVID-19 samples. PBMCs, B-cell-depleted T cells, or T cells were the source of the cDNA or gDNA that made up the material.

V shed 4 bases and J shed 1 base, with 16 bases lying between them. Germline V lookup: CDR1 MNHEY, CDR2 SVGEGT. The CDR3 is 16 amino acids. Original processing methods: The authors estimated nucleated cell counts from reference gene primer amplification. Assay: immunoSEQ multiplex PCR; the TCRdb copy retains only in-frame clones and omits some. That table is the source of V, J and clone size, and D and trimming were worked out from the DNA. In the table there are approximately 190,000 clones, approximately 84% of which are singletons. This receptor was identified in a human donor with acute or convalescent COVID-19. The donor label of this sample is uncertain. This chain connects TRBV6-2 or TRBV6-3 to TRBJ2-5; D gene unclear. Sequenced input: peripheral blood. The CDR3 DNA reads TGTGCCAGCAGTTCTCCGACCCCCGACTTCCAAGAGACCCAGTACTTC. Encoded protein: CASSSPTPDFQETQYF.